This TCR beta chain was recorded in a study of blood T cell repertoires in COVID-19. Germline V gene lookup returns CDR1 SGHVS and CDR2 FNYEAQ. Trimming cost V 2 bases and J 0 bases, with 10 bases left between them. CDR3 length: 15 amino acids. The table came from immunoSEQ multiplex PCR; TCRdb's copy has only in-frame clones and leaves some out. The table shows about 190,000 clones, with nearly 90% occurring only once. The sequenced sample consisted of peripheral blood. The chain uses TRBV7-6 and TRBJ1-1; the D gene is possibly TRBD1 (5 bases). The sequence was collected from a man aged 45-60 years with acute or convalescent COVID-19. CDR3 coding DNA: TGTGCCAGCAGCTTAACAGGCTCCATGAACACTGAAGCTTTCTTT. Translation gives CASSLTGSMNTEAFF. The variable domain in full, with the rest retrieved from reference TRBV7-6 and TRBJ1-1, is GAGVSQSPRYKVTKRGQDVALRCDPISGHVSLYWYRQALGQGPEFLTYFNYEAQQDKSGLPNDRFSAERPEGSISTLTIQRTEQRDSAMYRCASSLTGSMNTEAFFGQGTRLTVV.